A selection of T cell receptor beta chains follows, all from one sample in a study of T cell repertoires in ileal Crohn's disease. The assay was immunoSEQ multiplex PCR, and TCRdb's table has in-frame clones only and misses some. Here the sample spans over 5,500 clones, 83% being singletons. The sequenced material came from ileal tissue. The receptors were gathered from an adult with Crohn's disease. Both conserved end residues are part of each CDR3. A D gene is named only where the DNA matches it firmly. Clone size is not always given. Where it is, it says once, few, many or a class for expanded clones.

-	TRBV4-2	-	TRBJ2-1	TGTGCCAGCAGCCAAGTGTGGGACAAATACAATGAGCAGTTCTTC	CASSQVWDKYNEQFF
-	TRBV5-5	-	TRBJ1-6	TGTGCCAGCAGCTTAGACAGGAGTAATTCACCCCTCCACTTT	CASSLDRSNSPLHF
-	TRBV5-6	TRBD1	TRBJ1-1	TGTGCCAGCAGCCGGGACAGCATGAACACTGAAGCTTTCTTT	CASSRDSMNTEAFF
-	TRBV6-1	TRBD1	TRBJ2-2	TGTGCCAGCAGGGCGGGACAGGGGAAAACCGGGGAGCTGTTTTTT	CASRAGQGKTGELFF
-	TRBV6-6	-	TRBJ2-7	TGTGCCAGCAGTTACGACTCGCGGGCCCGACACTACGAGCAGTACTTC	CASSYDSRARHYEQYF
-	TRBV27	-	TRBJ2-2	TGTGCCAGCACACGAAGCCTGGACACCGGGGAGCTGTTTTTT	CASTRSLDTGELFF
once	TRBV27	TRBD2	TRBJ2-1	TGTGCCAGCAGTTTATCCGGGACTAGCGGGACGCCTGAGCAGTTCTTC	CASSLSGTSGTPEQFF
few	TRBV6-1	-	TRBJ1-2	TGTGCCAGCAGTGAAGGCACAGGGCTGTATGGCTACACCTTC	CASSEGTGLYGYTF
-	TRBV6-1	TRBD2	TRBJ2-7	TGTGCCAGCATCCCACTAGCGGGGTTACCTGGCGAGCAGTACTTC	CASIPLAGLPGEQYF
-	TRBV28	TRBD2	TRBJ2-7	TGTGCCAGCAGTTTAGCGGGAGGTCCCTACGAGCAGTACTTC	CASSLAGGPYEQYF
-	TRBV19	TRBD2	TRBJ2-1	TGTGCCAGTAGTATTCAAGCGGGAGATTGGTATGAGCAGTTCTTC	CASSIQAGDWYEQFF
large	TRBV4-2	TRBD2	TRBJ2-1	TGTGCCAGCAGCCAAACCCCGGGACTAGCGGGAGAGGTACAGTTCTTC	CASSQTPGLAGEVQFF
-	TRBV6-6	-	TRBJ2-5	TGTGCCAGCAGTTACTTTGGGACACGGCAAGAGACCCAGTACTTC	CASSYFGTRQETQYF
few	TRBV6-5	TRBD1	TRBJ1-2	TGTGCCAGCAGTCGACGACAGGGACGCGGCTACACCTTC	CASSRRQGRGYTF
-	TRBV29-1	-	TRBJ2-3	TGCAGCGCTAACAGTGCCAGCACAGATACGCAGTATTTT	CSANSASTDTQYF
-	TRBV27	-	TRBJ1-2	TGTGCCAGCAGTGCAGGGTATGGCTACACCTTC	CASSAGYGYTF
-	TRBV28	TRBD2	TRBJ2-7	TGTGCCAGCGCACTAGCGGGAAGTTCCTCCTACGAGCAGTACTTC	CASALAGSSSYEQYF
-	TRBV7-9	TRBD2	TRBJ2-2	TGTGCCAGCAGCTCCTTAGCGGGAGCTGACACCGGGGAGCTGTTTTTT	CASSSLAGADTGELFF
-	TRBV5-1	TRBD2	TRBJ2-1	TGCGCCAGCAGCTTTGGACTAGCGACGGATGAGCAGTTCTTC	CASSFGLATDEQFF
-	TRBV6-4	TRBD2	TRBJ2-1	TGTGCCAGCAGTGAGGGCCTAGCGGGTAATGAGCAGTTCTTC	CASSEGLAGNEQFF
-	TRBV29-1	-	TRBJ1-1	TGCAGCGTTGTAGGGGGTGGCACTGAAGCTTTCTTT	CSVVGGGTEAFF
-	TRBV15	-	TRBJ2-1	TGTGCCACCAGCAGAGTGAACAGTAACAATGAGCAGTTCTTC	CATSRVNSNNEQFF
few	TRBV5-8	TRBD2	TRBJ2-7	TGTGCCAGCAGCTCCGGGCTAGCGGGACTCTTAAGCTCCTACGAGCAGTACTTC	CASSSGLAGLLSSYEQYF
few	TRBV5-4	TRBD1	TRBJ2-2	TGTGCCAGCAGACGGGACAGGGGGACGAACACCGGGGAGCTGTTTTTT	CASRRDRGTNTGELFF
-	TRBV19	TRBD1	TRBJ2-7	TGTGCCAGTAGTATATTCCGACAGGGGACCTACGAGCAGTACTTC	CASSIFRQGTYEQYF
-	TRBV2	-	TRBJ2-1	TGTGCCAGCAGGGAGGGGTACAATGAGCAGTTCTTC	CASREGYNEQFF
-	TRBV6-6	-	TRBJ1-1	TGTGCCAGCATCCAAAGAGACAGCTACACTGAAGCTTTCTTT	CASIQRDSYTEAFF
once	TRBV29-1	-	TRBJ2-3	TGCAGCGTTAGCCACACAGGGATCGTGGGCGCTAGCACAGATACGCAGTATTTT	CSVSHTGIVGASTDTQYF
-	TRBV30	TRBD2	TRBJ2-7	TGTGCCTGCATAAAGCGGGGAACTGGTAGTGCGTACTTC	CACIKRGTGSAYF
-	TRBV18	-	TRBJ1-2	TGTGCCAGCTCTCCGTTGTCGGGTCGGACTAGTGGCTACACCTTC	CASSPLSGRTSGYTF
few	TRBV5-1	TRBD2	TRBJ2-7	TGCGCCAGCAGCGAACGTCGGAGCGGGAGGCCTGTGGAGCAGTACTTC	CASSERRSGRPVEQYF
-	TRBV9	TRBD2	TRBJ2-1	TGTGCCAGCAGTCCCACTAGCGGGAGCTACAATGAGCAGTTCTTC	CASSPTSGSYNEQFF
-	TRBV5-1	-	TRBJ2-1	TGCGCCAGCACTCCGGGGGGCCGATCCTACAATGAGCAGTTCTTC	CASTPGGRSYNEQFF
-	TRBV28	TRBD1	TRBJ1-5	TGTGCCAGCAGGATAACAGGGGTGAGGCAGCCCCAGCATTTT	CASRITGVRQPQHF
-	TRBV5-1	TRBD2	TRBJ2-7	TGCGCCAGCAGCTTACTAGCGGGAGGGCCCTCCTACGAGCAGTACTTC	CASSLLAGGPSYEQYF
few	TRBV5-1	-	TRBJ1-2	TGCGCCAGCAGCTTGGAGGGGGGGGCGCATGGCTACACCTTC	CASSLEGGAHGYTF
-	TRBV2	TRBD1	TRBJ2-1	TGTGCCAGCCTCCGGGACAGGGTCGACAATGAGCAGTTCTTC	CASLRDRVDNEQFF
-	TRBV14	-	TRBJ1-1	TGTGCCAGCAGCCAATCGACGAGGGTTGGAGCTTTCTTT	CASSQSTRVGAFF
-	TRBV7-2	-	TRBJ2-7	TGTGCCAGCAGCTTATTTCCCCGGACAAAACCCTACGAGCAGTACTTC	CASSLFPRTKPYEQYF
-	TRBV14	-	TRBJ1-1	TGTGCCAGCAGCCAGTCCCCGCGAACTGAAGCTTTCTTT	CASSQSPRTEAFF